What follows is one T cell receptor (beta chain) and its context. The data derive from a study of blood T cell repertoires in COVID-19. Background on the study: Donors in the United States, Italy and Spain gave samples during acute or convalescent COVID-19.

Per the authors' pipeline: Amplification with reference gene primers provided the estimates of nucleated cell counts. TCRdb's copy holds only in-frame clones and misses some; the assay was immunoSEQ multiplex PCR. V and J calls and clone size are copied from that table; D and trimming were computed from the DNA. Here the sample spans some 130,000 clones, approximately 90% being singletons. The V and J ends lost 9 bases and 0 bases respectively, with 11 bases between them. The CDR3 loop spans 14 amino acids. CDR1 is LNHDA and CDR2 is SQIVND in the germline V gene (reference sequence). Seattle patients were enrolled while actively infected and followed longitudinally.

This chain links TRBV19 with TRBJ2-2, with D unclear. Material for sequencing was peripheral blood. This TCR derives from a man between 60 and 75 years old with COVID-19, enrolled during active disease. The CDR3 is CASRRSPNTGELFF. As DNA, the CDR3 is TGTGCCAGCCGTAGATCCCCGAACACCGGGGAGCTGTTTTTT.